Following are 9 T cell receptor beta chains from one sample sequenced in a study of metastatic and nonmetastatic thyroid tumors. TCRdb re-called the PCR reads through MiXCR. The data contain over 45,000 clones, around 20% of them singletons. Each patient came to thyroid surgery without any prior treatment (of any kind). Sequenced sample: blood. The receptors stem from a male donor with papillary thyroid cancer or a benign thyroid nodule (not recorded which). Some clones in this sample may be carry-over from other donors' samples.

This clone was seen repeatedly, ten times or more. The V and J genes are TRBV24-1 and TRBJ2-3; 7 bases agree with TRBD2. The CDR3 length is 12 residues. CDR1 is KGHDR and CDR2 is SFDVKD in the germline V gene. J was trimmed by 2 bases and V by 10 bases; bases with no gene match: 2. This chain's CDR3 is CATRGYTDTQYF. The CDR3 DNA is TGTGCCACGCGGGGGTACACAGATACGCAGTATTTT.

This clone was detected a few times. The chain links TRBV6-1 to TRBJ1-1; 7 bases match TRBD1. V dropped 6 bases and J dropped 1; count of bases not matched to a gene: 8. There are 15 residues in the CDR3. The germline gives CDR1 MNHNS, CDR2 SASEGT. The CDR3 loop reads CASRMRGQKNTEAFF. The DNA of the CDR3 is TGTGCCAGCAGAATGAGGGGACAGAAGAACACTGAAGCTTTCTTT.

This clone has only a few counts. The CDR3 DNA follows: TGTGCCAGCAGTGAGACAGGGGAGGGCACTGAAGCTTTCTTT. It specifies CASSETGEGTEAFF. This chain links TRBV28 with TRBJ1-1, with 8 bases aligning to TRBD1. The CDR3 extends over 14 amino acids. The V gene end was trimmed by 5 bases and the J gene end by 4 bases; junction bases not matched to a gene: 6. The germline V gene has CDR1 MDHEN and CDR2 SYDVKM.

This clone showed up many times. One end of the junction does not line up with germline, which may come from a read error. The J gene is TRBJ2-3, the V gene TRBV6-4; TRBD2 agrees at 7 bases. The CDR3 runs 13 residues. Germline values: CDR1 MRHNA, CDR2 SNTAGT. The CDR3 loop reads CACRGGSPDTQYF. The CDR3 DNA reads TGTGCCTGCAGAGGCGGGAGCCCAGATACGCAGTATTTT.

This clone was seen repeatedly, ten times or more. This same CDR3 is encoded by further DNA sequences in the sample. The DNA for the CDR3 is TGTGCCAGCAGCTCTTTAACAGATTATAATTCACCCCTCCACTTT. Amino acids: CASSSLTDYNSPLHF. This rearrangement joins TRBV7-9 to TRBJ1-6; D ambiguous. Trimming stripped 4 bases from V and 4 bases from J, with 11 bases between. Germline V gene lookup returns CDR1 SEHNR and CDR2 FQNEAQ (reference sequence). The CDR3 sequence is 15 residues long.

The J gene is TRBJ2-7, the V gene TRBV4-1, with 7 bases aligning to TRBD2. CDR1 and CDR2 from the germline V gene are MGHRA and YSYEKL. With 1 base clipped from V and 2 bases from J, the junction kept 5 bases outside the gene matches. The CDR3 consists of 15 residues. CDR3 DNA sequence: TGCGCCAGCAGCCAAGCGCCGACTAGCACCTACGAGCAGTACTTC. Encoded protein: CASSQAPTSTYEQYF.

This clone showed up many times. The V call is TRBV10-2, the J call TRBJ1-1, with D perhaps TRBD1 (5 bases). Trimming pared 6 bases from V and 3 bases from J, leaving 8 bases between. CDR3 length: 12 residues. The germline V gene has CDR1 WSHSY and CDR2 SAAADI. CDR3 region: CASRDTYTEAFF. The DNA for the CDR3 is TGCGCCAGCAGGGACACCTACACTGAAGCTTTCTTT.

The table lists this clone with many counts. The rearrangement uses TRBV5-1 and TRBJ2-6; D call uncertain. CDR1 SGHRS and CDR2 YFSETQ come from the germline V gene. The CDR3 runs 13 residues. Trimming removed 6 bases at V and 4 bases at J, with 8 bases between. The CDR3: CASMTEGANVLTF. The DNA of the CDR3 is TGCGCCAGCATGACCGAGGGGGCCAACGTCCTGACTTTC.

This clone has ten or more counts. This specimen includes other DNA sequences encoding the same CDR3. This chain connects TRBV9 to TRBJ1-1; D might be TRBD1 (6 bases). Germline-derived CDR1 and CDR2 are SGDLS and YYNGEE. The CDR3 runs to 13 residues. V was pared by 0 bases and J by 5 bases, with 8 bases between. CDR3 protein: CASSVDRATEAFF. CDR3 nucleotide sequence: TGTGCCAGCAGCGTAGACAGGGCGACTGAAGCTTTCTTT.